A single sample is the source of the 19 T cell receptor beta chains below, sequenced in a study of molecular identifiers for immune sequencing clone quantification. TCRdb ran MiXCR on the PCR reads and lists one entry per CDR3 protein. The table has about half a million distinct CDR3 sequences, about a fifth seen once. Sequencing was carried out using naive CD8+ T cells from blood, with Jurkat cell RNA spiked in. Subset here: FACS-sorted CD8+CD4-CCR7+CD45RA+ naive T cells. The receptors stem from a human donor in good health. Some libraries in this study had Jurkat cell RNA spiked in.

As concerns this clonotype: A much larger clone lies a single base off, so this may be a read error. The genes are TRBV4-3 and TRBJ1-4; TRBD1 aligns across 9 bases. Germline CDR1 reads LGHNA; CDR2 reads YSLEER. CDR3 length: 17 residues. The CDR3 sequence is CASSPDLTGGLNERLFF. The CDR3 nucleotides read TGCGCCAGCAGCCCCGACCTAACAGGGGGCTTGAATGAAAGACTGTTTTTT.

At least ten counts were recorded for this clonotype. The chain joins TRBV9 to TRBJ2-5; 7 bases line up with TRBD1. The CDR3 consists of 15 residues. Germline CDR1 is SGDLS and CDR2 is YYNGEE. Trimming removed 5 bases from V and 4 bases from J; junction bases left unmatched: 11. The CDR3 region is CASSSQGVKGETQYF. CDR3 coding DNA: TGTGCCAGCAGTTCTCAGGGGGTAAAGGGAGAGACCCAGTACTTC.

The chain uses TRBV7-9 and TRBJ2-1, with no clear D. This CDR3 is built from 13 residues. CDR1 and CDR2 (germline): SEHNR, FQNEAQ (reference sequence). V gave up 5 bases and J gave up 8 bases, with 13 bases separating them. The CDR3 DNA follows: TGTGCCAGCAGCCAAGGAGTCGTAGATGAGCAGTTCTTC. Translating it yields CASSQGVVDEQFF.

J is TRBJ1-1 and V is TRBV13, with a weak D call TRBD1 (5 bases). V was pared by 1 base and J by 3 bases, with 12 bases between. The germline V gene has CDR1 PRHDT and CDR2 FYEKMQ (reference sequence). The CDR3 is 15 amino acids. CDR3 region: CASSLDGQGDTEAFF. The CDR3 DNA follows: TGTGCCAGCAGCTTAGACGGGCAGGGAGACACTGAAGCTTTCTTT.

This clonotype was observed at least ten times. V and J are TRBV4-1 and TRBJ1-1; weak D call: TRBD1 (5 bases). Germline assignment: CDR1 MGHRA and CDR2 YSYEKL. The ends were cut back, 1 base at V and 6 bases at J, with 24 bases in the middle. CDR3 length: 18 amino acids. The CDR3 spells CASSQGRQGFGQGSEAFF. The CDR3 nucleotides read TGCGCCAGCAGCCAAGGCCGCCAGGGTTTCGGTCAGGGATCTGAAGCTTTCTTT.

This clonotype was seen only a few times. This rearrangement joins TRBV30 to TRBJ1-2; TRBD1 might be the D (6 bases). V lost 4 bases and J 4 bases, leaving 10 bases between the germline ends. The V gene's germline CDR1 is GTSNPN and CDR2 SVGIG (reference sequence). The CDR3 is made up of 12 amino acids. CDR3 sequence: CAWKGDTYGYTF. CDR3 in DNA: TGTGCCTGGAAGGGGGACACCTATGGCTACACCTTC.

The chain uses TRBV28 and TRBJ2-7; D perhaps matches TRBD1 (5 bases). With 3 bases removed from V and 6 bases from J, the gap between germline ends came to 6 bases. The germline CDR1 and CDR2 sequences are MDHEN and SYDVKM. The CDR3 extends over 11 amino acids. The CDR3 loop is CASSFGAEQYF. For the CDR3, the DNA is TGTGCCAGCAGTTTTGGGGCCGAGCAGTACTTC.

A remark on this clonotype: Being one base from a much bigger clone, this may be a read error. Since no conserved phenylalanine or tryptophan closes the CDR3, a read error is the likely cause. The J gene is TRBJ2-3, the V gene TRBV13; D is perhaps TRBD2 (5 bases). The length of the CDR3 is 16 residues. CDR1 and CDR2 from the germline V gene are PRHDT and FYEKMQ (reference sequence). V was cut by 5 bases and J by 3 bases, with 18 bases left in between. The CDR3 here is CASSPSDFRSTDTQYS. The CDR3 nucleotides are TGTGCCAGCAGCCCATCGGACTTCAGAAGTACAGATACGCAGTATTCT.

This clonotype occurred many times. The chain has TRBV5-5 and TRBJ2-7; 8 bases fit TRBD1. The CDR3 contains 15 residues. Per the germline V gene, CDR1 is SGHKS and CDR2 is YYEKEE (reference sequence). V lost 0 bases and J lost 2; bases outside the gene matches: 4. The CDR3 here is CASSLGQGSPYEQYF. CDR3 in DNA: TGTGCCAGCAGCTTGGGACAGGGGAGCCCCTACGAGCAGTACTTC. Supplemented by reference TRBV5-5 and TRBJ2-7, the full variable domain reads DAGVTQSPTHLIKTRGQQVTLRCSPISGHKSVSWYQQVLGQGPQFIFQYYEKEERGRGNFPDRFSARQFPNYSSELNVNALLLGDSALYLCASSLGQGSPYEQYFGPGTRLTVT.

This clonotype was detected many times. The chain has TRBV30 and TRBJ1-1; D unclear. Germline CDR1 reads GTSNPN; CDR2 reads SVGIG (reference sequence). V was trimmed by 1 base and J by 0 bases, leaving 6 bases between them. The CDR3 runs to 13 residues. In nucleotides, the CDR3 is TGTGCCTGGAGTGAGCTTCTGAACACTGAAGCTTTCTTT. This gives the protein CAWSELLNTEAFF.

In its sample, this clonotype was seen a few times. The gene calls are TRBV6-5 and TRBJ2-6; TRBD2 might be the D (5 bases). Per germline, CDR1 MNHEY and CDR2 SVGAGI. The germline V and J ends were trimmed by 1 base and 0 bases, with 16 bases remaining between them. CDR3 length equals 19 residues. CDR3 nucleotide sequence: TGTGCCAGCAGTTACTTGAGCCCGGACTGGGCCTCTGGGGCCAACGTCCTGACTTTC. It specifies CASSYLSPDWASGANVLTF.

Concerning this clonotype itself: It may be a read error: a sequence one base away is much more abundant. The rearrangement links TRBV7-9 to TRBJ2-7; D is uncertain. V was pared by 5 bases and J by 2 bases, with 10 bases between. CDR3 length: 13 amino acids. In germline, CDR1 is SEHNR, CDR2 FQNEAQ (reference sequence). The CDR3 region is CASSQDATYEQYF. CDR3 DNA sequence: TGTGCCAGCAGCCAGGACGCAACCTACGAGCAGTACTTC.

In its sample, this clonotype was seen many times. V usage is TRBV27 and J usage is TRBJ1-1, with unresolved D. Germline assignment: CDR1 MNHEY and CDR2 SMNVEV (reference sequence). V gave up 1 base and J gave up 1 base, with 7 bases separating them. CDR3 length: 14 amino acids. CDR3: CASSLYGPNTEAFF. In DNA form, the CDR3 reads TGTGCCAGCAGTTTATACGGGCCGAACACTGAAGCTTTCTTT.

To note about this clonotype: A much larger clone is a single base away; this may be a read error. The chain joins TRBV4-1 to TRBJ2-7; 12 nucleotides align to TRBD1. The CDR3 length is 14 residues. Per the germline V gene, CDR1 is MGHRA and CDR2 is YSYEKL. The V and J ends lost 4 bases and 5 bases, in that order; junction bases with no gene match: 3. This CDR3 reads CASSRGTGGDEQYF. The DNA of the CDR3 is TGCGCCAGCAGCCGAGGGACAGGGGGCGACGAGCAGTACTTC.

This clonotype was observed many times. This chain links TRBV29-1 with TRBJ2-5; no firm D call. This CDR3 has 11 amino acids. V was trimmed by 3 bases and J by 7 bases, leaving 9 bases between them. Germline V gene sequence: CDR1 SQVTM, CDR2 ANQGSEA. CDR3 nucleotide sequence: TGCAGCGTTGACGCTTGGGGGACCCAGTACTTC. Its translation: CSVDAWGTQYF.

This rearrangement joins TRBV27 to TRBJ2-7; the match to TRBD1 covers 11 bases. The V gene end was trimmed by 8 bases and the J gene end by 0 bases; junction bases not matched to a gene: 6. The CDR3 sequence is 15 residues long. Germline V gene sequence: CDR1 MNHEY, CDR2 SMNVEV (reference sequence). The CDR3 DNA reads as TGTGCCAGCTGCCAGGGACAGGGGGGCTCCTACGAGCAGTACTTC. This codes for CASCQGQGGSYEQYF.

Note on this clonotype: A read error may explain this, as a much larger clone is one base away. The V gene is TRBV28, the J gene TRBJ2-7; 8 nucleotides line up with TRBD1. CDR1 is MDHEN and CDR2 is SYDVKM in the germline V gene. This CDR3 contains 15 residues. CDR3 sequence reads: CAGSPHRTGPYEQYF. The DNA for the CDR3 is TGTGCCGGCAGTCCTCATAGGACAGGGCCCTACGAGCAGTACTTC.

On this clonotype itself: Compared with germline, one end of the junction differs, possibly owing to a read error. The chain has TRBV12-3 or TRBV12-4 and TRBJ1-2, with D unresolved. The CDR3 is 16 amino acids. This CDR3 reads CASGLIYGGGIEGYTF. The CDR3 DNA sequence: TGTGCCAGCGGTTTAATCTATGGTGGCGGGATCGAGGGCTACACCTTC.

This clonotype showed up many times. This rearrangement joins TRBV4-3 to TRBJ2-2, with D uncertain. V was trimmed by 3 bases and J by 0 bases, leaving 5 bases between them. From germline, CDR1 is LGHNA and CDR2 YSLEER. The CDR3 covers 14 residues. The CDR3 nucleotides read TGCGCCAGCAGCCATTTAGCGAACACCGGGGAGCTGTTTTTT. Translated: CASSHLANTGELFF.